This TCR beta chain was recovered during a study of OX40 agonist ivuxolimab in advanced cancers. Findings and limits, study-wide: Antigen specificity remained undetermined for the expanded peripheral T cells. With doses of 0.1-3.0 mg/kg, partial responders showed among the lowest clonal expansion.

Here immunoSEQ multiplex PCR was the method, and the copy in TCRdb shows in-frame clones only, minus some. This sample has more than 75,000 clones, with around 86% found just once. In germline, CDR1 is KGHSH, CDR2 LQKENI. V was trimmed by 1 base and J by 9 bases, leaving 13 bases between them. This CDR3 is 13 amino acids long. As to this clone: Antigen unknown.

The clonotype originates from an adult with an advanced solid tumor such as melanoma, head and neck, liver or kidney cancer. This chain uses TRBV18 with TRBJ2-7; TRBD2 is a possible D gene (6 bases). The input for sequencing was CD4+ or CD8+ T cells sorted from blood, taken in a trial of the OX40 agonist ivuxolimab. The CDR3 nucleotides are TGTGCCAGCTCACCACGGGAGGACGTCGGGCAGTACTTC. It codes for CASSPREDVGQYF.